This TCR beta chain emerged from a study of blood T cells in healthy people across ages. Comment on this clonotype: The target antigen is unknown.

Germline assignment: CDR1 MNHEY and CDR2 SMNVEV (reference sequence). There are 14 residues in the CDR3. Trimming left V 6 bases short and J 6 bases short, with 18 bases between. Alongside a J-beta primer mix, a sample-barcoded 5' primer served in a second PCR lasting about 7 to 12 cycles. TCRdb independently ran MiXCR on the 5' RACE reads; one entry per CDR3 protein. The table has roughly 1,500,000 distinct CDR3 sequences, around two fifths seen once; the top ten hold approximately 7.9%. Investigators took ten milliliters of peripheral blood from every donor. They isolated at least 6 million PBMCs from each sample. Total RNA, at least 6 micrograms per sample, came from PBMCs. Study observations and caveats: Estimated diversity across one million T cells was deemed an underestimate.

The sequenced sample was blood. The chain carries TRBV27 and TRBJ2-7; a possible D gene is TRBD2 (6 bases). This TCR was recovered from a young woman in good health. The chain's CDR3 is CASSQRGSGFEQYF. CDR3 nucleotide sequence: TGTGCCAGCAGCCAACGCGGAAGCGGGTTCGAGCAGTACTTC.